This T cell receptor beta chain derives from a study of T cell responses to AZD1222 COVID-19 vaccine. Points from the study as a whole: Donors were largely white British and mainly female; clonal diversity was possibly underestimated. Spike-specific TCR breadth and depth grew following two AZD1222 doses.

Only in-frame clones appear in the TCRdb table, and some are missing; sequencing was by immunoSEQ multiplex PCR. The repertoire includes some 40,000 clones, about 88% of them detected once, and more than 20% sits in the top ten. V lost 4 bases, J lost 2 bases, and 9 bases lay in between. Germline CDR1 and CDR2: LGHDT and YNNKEL (reference sequence). CDR3 length: 13 amino acids. In this sample, this clone turned up a few times. Its antigen remains unidentified. Sequencing was performed on peripheral blood, taken 28 days after the second dose of the MenACWY control vaccine. This receptor was obtained from an adult who received the MenACWY meningococcal vaccine as a control. This chain links TRBV3-1 (or the pseudogene TRBV3-2) with TRBJ2-7; no clear D. CDR3 amino acids: CASSLPTAYEQYF. For the CDR3, the DNA is TGTGCCAGCAGCCTACCTACAGCCTACGAGCAGTACTTC.